The clone carrying this T cell receptor (beta chain) was counted between two and nine times. TCRdb passed the 5' RACE reads through MiXCR, listing each CDR3 protein once. The sample has tens of thousands of distinct CDR3 sequences; 8% to 9% are singletons. This CDR3 has 11 residues. V lost 11 bases, J lost 6 bases, and 11 bases lay in between. The germline V gene has CDR1 KGHDR and CDR2 SFDVKD. This sample is drawn from a study of early T cells in non-severe SARS-CoV-2 infection. The clonotype originates from an adult who was a healthcare worker with PCR-confirmed SARS-CoV-2 infection or an uninfected control (not recorded which). V and J are TRBV24-1 and TRBJ2-3; D possibly corresponds to TRBD2 (6 bases). Material: whole blood. CDR3 bases: TGTGCCAGTGGTAGCGGTGATACGCAGTATTTT. It is translated as CASGSGDTQYF.